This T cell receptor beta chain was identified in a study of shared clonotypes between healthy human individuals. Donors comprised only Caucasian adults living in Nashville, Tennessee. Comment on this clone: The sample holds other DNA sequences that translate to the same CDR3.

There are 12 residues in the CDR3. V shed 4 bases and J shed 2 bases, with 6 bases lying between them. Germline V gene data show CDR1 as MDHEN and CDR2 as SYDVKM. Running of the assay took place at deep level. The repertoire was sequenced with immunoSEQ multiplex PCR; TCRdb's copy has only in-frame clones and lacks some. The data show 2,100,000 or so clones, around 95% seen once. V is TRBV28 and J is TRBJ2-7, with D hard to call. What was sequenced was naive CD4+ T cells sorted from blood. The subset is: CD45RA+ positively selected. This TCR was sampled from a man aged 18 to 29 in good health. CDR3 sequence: CASSSSTYEQYF. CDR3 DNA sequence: TGTGCCAGCAGTTCCTCGACCTACGAGCAGTACTTC.